This T cell receptor beta chain emerged from a study of cytomegalovirus exposure and HLA in healthy donors. For the study at large: The roughly 110 validation repertoires were reported in a later analysis to have been generated on the same platform as the roughly 670 first-cohort repertoires. Study-level results: Cytomegalovirus association was assigned to more than 150 TCR beta chains.

The protocol was immunoSEQ multiplex PCR, while the TCRdb copy is restricted to in-frame clones and leaves out a portion. The sample lists roughly 60,000 clones; around 94% were seen once. This clone showed up just once. What it binds is unknown. CDR1 is MNHEY, CDR2 SMNVEV, per germline (reference sequence). V was pared by 5 bases and J by 7 bases, with 14 bases between. The CDR3 spans 14 residues. The validation cohort, a group of 120 subjects, included the donors and was separate from the roughly 620-subject first cohort. The sample consisted of PBMCs. J is TRBJ1-4 and V is TRBV27; D not certain. This clonotype was sampled from a man younger than 30 in good health and CMV-seronegative. CDR3 nucleotides: TGTGCCAGCAGTGTGCTCGGAGGCCGTGAAAAACTGTTTTTT. Translation gives CASSVLGGREKLFF.